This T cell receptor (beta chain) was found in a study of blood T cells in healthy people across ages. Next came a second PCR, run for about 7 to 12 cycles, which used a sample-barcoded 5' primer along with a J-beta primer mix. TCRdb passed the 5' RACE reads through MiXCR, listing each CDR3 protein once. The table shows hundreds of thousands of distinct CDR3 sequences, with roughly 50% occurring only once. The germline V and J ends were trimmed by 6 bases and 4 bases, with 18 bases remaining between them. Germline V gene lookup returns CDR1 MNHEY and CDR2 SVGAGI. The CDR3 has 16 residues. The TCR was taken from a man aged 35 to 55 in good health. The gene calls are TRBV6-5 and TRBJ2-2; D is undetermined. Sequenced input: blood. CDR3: CASSSLAGGITGELFF. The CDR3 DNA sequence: TGTGCCAGCAGCTCGTTAGCCGGCGGAATCACCGGGGAGCTGTTTTTT.